The rows below give T cell receptor beta chains drawn from one sample of a study of liver allograft versus peripheral blood T cells. One entry per CDR3 protein, called by TCRdb with MiXCR from the reads. The table records roughly 8,000 distinct CDR3 sequences, approximately 17% of them present only once. These receptors originate from a human patient who had a liver transplant. Part of the T cell pool may stem from the graft donor. Each CDR3 is given with its conserved first and last residue. Fields, in order: V gene, J gene, CDR3 protein.

TRBV7-2	TRBJ2-1	CASSPEVEQFF
TRBV18	TRBJ1-1	CASSPQGRMNTEAFF
TRBV12-3/TRBV12-4	TRBJ1-2	CASSRAGGGYTF
TRBV6-5	TRBJ1-5	CASSYSSGPTQPQHF
TRBV12-5	TRBJ2-5	CASGLAGGETQYF
TRBV20-1	TRBJ1-5	CSASALGNQPQHF
TRBV9	TRBJ2-1	CASSASGTGLNEQFF
TRBV19	TRBJ1-1	CASSLQGGGTEAFF
TRBV5-4	TRBJ1-6	CASSLQGVLNSPLHF
TRBV6-5	TRBJ2-7	CASTYGQAYEQYF
TRBV29-1	TRBJ2-5	CSVESGPETQYF
TRBV28	TRBJ1-1	CASSLRQLNTEAFF
TRBV28	TRBJ1-2	CATFRALENGYTF
TRBV3-1	TRBJ2-3	CASSQAEADTQYF
TRBV20-1	TRBJ1-1	CSARDGITEAFF
TRBV29-1	TRBJ2-2	CSVGPRLGTGELFF
TRBV20-1	TRBJ1-4	CSAGDRDRALKLFF
TRBV2	TRBJ2-5	CASASPGSQETQYF
TRBV6-5	TRBJ2-6	CARLSGANVLTF
TRBV11-2	TRBJ2-2	CASTPVRGDGELFF
TRBV7-9	TRBJ2-2	CASSLKREGGELFF
TRBV29-1	TRBJ1-2	CSGTQGGDGYTF
TRBV27	TRBJ1-2	CASSAQGAQGYTF
TRBV27	TRBJ2-3	CASSLGLAGRTMRTDTQYF
TRBV6-5	TRBJ1-1	CASSYTGTINTEAFF
TRBV29-1	TRBJ1-2	CSVEGARRMGYTF
TRBV20-1	TRBJ2-3	CSAPDGERGFTDTQYF
TRBV6-1	TRBJ2-1	CASSEYVGGDEQFF
TRBV24-1	TRBJ2-7	CATSDPTRDRGGEQYF
TRBV10-3	TRBJ2-7	CATGREDEQYF
TRBV25-1	TRBJ1-5	CASSGEGEGRNQPQHF
TRBV30	TRBJ1-6	CAWSTGQDNSPLHF
TRBV15	TRBJ1-5	CATSREGNQPQHF
TRBV6-5	TRBJ1-2	CASSYSRTGGGYGYTF
TRBV20-1	TRBJ2-3	CSARRGLYGSDTQYF
TRBV30	TRBJ1-1	CAWSVMDRVYTEAFF
TRBV5-6	TRBJ1-2	CASSLTDNGYTF
TRBV5-4	TRBJ2-5	CASSMDRVKETQYF
TRBV20-1	TRBJ1-5	CSAEQLGNQPQHF
TRBV19	TRBJ1-3	CASSIFDSSGNTIYF
TRBV7-9	TRBJ1-6	CASTPFRDRDSSPLHF
TRBV9	TRBJ1-1	CASSVEEGRWTEAFF
TRBV5-4	TRBJ2-3	CASSAGGSGGYTDTQYF
TRBV20-1	TRBJ2-1	CSAILTSRTSGTYNEQFF
TRBV6-1	TRBJ2-1	CASSEDPERGRDEQFF
TRBV18	TRBJ1-2	CASSPQGPTNYGYTF
TRBV7-2	TRBJ1-1	CATRQGPDTEAFF
TRBV25-1	TRBJ1-2	CASSEQDRGGYTF
TRBV20-1	TRBJ1-1	CSARPGWGNTEAFF
TRBV5-4	TRBJ2-2	CASSLARRQGKGAGELFF
TRBV6-5	TRBJ2-3	CASSPGTSGRRADTQYF
TRBV15	TRBJ2-7	CATSRGRGQGIHEQYF
TRBV11-3	TRBJ2-3	CASSLDGRQADTQYF